The 25 T cell receptor beta chains in this list originate from one sample, sequenced in a study of low-dose radiotherapy and immunotherapy resistance in tumors. Time point of the sample: before trial treatment. TRAV- and TRBV-specific primers, spanning alpha and beta chains, primed first-strand cDNA. For amplifying TCRs, the PCR ran for around 20 cycles with Phusion, which was used together with a constant-region primer and the adapter on the V primers. Each CDR3 protein gets one entry after TCRdb re-called the reads with MiXCR. Among 80,000 to 95,000 distinct CDR3 sequences, 9.4% were seen once, and the ten largest hold approximately 0.98%. This sample comprised PBMCs, obtained before treatment. The source of these receptors is a male donor with prostate cancer.

The chain combines TRBV12-3 or TRBV12-4 with TRBJ2-7; TRBD1 is a possible D gene (5 bases). CDR3 length equals 13 residues. The ends were cut back, 6 bases at V and 6 bases at J, with 15 bases in the middle. CDR3 loop: CASSFLRVPEQYF. The CDR3 DNA follows: TGTGCCAGCAGCTTCCTCAGGGTCCCCGAGCAGTACTTC.

This clonotype was recorded at least ten times. This chain's CDR3 is CASSRLAGGPEFF. The DNA for the CDR3 is TGTGCCAGCAGTAGACTAGCGGGAGGGCCGGAGTTCTTC. This chain uses TRBV28 with TRBJ2-1, with TRBD2 identical over 14 bases. The CDR3 is 13 amino acids. Germline CDR1 is MDHEN and CDR2 is SYDVKM. The J segment lost 14 bases and the V segment lost 5 bases, leaving 5 bases of the junction unmatched.

This clonotype appeared many times. This chain uses TRBV6-5 with TRBJ2-3; 10 positions match TRBD2. From germline, CDR1 is MNHEY and CDR2 SVGAGI. Losses at the gene ends were 4 bases for V and 2 bases for J; bases not matched to a gene: 3. The CDR3 covers 15 residues. CDR3 nucleotide sequence: TGTGCCAGCAGTTCCGGACTAGCGGACACAGATACGCAGTATTTT. It specifies CASSSGLADTDTQYF.

This clonotype was detected many times. V is TRBV9 and J is TRBJ2-5; the match to TRBD2 covers 9 bases. The CDR3 loop spans 16 amino acids. The ends lost 0 bases at V and 3 bases at J; junction bases unmatched: 6. CDR1 is SGDLS, CDR2 YYNGEE, per germline. CDR3 region: CASSVGALAGKETQYF. The CDR3 DNA follows: TGTGCCAGCAGCGTAGGGGCCCTAGCGGGAAAAGAGACCCAGTACTTC.

Ten or more counts support this clonotype. The chain recombines TRBV4-3 with TRBJ2-1; 7 nucleotides match TRBD2. This CDR3 is built from 15 residues. V shed 4 bases and J 12 bases; nucleotides not matched to a gene: 15. CDR1 is LGHNA, CDR2 YSLEER, per germline. CDR3 region: CASSPSGTTRPGQFF. The CDR3, as DNA: TGCGCCAGCAGCCCCTCCGGGACTACCCGCCCGGGGCAGTTCTTC.

This clonotype occurred many times. The V call is TRBV20-1, the J call TRBJ2-7; 7 bases align to TRBD2. The CDR3 consists of 15 residues. With V trimmed by 3 bases and J by 5 bases, 13 bases remained unmatched. Germline assignment: CDR1 DFQATT and CDR2 SNEGSKA (reference sequence). For the CDR3, the DNA is TGCAGTGCTAGCCGCCTTGGGCGGGAGATCAACGAGCAGTACTTC. It is translated as CSASRLGREINEQYF.

This clonotype was found many times. V is TRBV20-1 and J is TRBJ2-3; D uncertain. This CDR3 is 12 amino acids long. Deletions cut 5 bases from V and 6 bases from J, with 12 bases between. Per germline, CDR1 DFQATT and CDR2 SNEGSKA (reference sequence). CDR3 sequence reads: CSAPVDTDTQYF. CDR3 bases: TGCAGTGCTCCCGTAGATACTGATACGCAGTATTTT.

The table lists this clonotype with many counts. V and J are TRBV6-2 or TRBV6-3 and TRBJ2-3; D might be TRBD2 (5 bases). The CDR3 covers 13 residues. Trimming removed 7 bases from V and 6 bases from J, with 14 bases in between. Looked up from germline, CDR1 is MNHEY and CDR2 is SVGEGT. CDR3 loop: CASINPGVDTQYF. The CDR3 region has the DNA TGTGCCAGCATCAACCCCGGGGTGGATACGCAGTATTTT.

This clonotype came up many times. This sequence joins TRBV13 and TRBJ2-3; D might be TRBD1 (6 bases). Trimming took off 4 bases at V and 3 bases at J, with 11 bases between the two ends. The germline V gene encodes CDR1 PRHDT and CDR2 FYEKMQ (reference sequence). The CDR3 totals 14 residues. This chain's CDR3 is CASSSQQGTDTQYF. The CDR3 DNA is TGTGCCAGCAGCTCGCAACAGGGTACAGATACGCAGTATTTT.

This clonotype occurred many times. The chain carries TRBV20-1 and TRBJ2-1; 9 positions match TRBD2. The germline V gene has CDR1 DFQATT and CDR2 SNEGSKA (reference sequence). This CDR3 is built from 17 residues. J lost 0 bases, V lost 1 base, and 7 bases had no gene match. The CDR3 DNA is TGCAGTGCTAGAGGTGCTAGCGGGGCGAGCTCCTACAATGAGCAGTTCTTC. It translates to CSARGASGASSYNEQFF.

Of note for this clonotype: This is likely an artifact of a read error, given a far larger clone one base away. The rearrangement links TRBV11-1 to TRBJ2-7; D possibly corresponds to TRBD2 (5 bases). Germline V lookup: CDR1 SGHAT, CDR2 FQDESV (reference sequence). This CDR3 has 14 residues. The germline V and J ends were trimmed by 2 bases and 7 bases, with 15 bases remaining between them. CDR3 residues: CASSLRGNYNEQYF. DNA of the CDR3: TGTGCCAGCAGCTTAAGAGGGAACTACAATGAGCAGTACTTC.

This clonotype has a count of ten or more. The J gene is TRBJ2-5, the V gene TRBV11-2, with D possibly TRBD2 on 6 matching bases. Trimming took off 1 base at V and 5 bases at J, with 17 bases between the two ends. Germline V gene sequence: CDR1 SGHAT, CDR2 FQNNGV. The CDR3 has 16 residues. The CDR3 coding sequence is TGTGCCAGCAGCTTAGCGACTCGATGGGGGAGGGAGACCCAGTACTTC. It yields the protein CASSLATRWGRETQYF.

This clonotype has a count of ten or more. This chain uses TRBV20-1 with TRBJ2-6; D unresolved. The CDR3 contains 16 residues. Germline V gene sequence: CDR1 DFQATT, CDR2 SNEGSKA (reference sequence). Deletions cut 1 base from V and 0 bases from J, with 10 bases between. The CDR3 nucleotides read TGCAGTGCTAGAGTGCCGGGCCGCTCTGGGGCCAACGTCCTGACTTTC. This translates into CSARVPGRSGANVLTF.

This clonotype occurred many times. This rearrangement joins TRBV4-2 to TRBJ2-3, with TRBD1 matching 9 bases. With V trimmed by 4 bases and J by 1 base, 21 bases remained unmatched. The germline V gene has CDR1 LGHNA and CDR2 YNFKEQ. The CDR3 sequence is 21 residues long. The CDR3 reads CASSPLGSPIRDREGTDTQYF. In DNA form, the CDR3 reads TGTGCCAGCAGCCCCCTAGGCAGTCCCATCCGGGACAGGGAGGGCACAGATACGCAGTATTTT.

This clonotype was seen at least ten times. The chain employs TRBV20-1 and TRBJ1-5; D gene unclear. CDR3 length: 17 residues. The V end lost 0 bases, the J end lost 0 bases, and 15 bases lay between the germline ends. CDR1 and CDR2 from the germline V gene are DFQATT and SNEGSKA (reference sequence). The CDR3 loop reads CSARDGEKSVSNQPQHF. Here the CDR3 DNA reads TGCAGTGCTAGAGATGGGGAGAAATCGGTTAGCAATCAGCCCCAGCATTTT.

There are many counts of this clonotype. The chain combines TRBV7-8 with TRBJ2-1; 7 bases are shared with TRBD1. The germline CDR1 and CDR2 sequences are SGHVS and FQNEAQ. The ends lost 3 bases at V and 4 bases at J; junction bases unmatched: 12. The CDR3 consists of 17 residues. DNA for the CDR3: TGTGCCAGCAGCTTCGATCCCGGGACAGTGAGATACAATGAGCAGTTCTTC. Its protein product is CASSFDPGTVRYNEQFF.

The genes are TRBV28 and TRBJ1-1, with TRBD1 matching 7 bases. The V segment lost 6 bases and the J segment 12 bases; nucleotides outside the gene matches: 7. CDR1 is MDHEN, CDR2 SYDVKM, per germline. The CDR3 totals 11 residues. CDR3 residues: CASRIQGRSFF. In nucleotides, the CDR3 is TGTGCCAGCAGGATACAGGGGCGGTCTTTCTTT. The whole variable domain, filled in from reference TRBV28 and TRBJ1-1, reads DVKVTQSSRYLVKRTGEKVFLECVQDMDHENMFWYRQDPGLGLRLIYFSYDVKMKEKGDIPEGYSVSREKKERFSLILESASTNQTSMYLCASRIQGRSFFGQGTRLTVV.

This clonotype has at least ten counts. The chain uses TRBV4-3 and TRBJ1-4; no firm D call. The CDR3 is 13 residues long. Trimming removed 1 base from V and 5 bases from J, with 5 bases in between. Per germline, CDR1 LGHNA and CDR2 YSLEER. In DNA, the CDR3 is TGCGCCAGCAGCCAAGGACCGAATGAAAAACTGTTTTTT. It specifies CASSQGPNEKLFF.

This clonotype was detected ten times or more. The chain combines TRBV9 with TRBJ2-1, with D unclear. Germline V gene sequence: CDR1 SGDLS, CDR2 YYNGEE. Between the trimmed V and J ends, which lost 0 bases and 1 base, there was a span of 8 bases. The CDR3 has 15 residues. CDR3: CASSVERWSYNEQFF. CDR3 DNA: TGTGCCAGCAGCGTAGAGAGGTGGTCCTACAATGAGCAGTTCTTC.

This clonotype was counted ten times or more. The chain carries TRBV7-2 and TRBJ2-1; a weak D match, TRBD2 (6 bases). V lost 5 bases, J lost 0 bases, and 14 bases lay in between. The germline CDR1 and CDR2 sequences are SGHTA and FQGNSA. CDR3 length equals 16 residues. This chain's CDR3 is CASSRGAGLSYNEQFF. CDR3 in DNA: TGTGCCAGCAGCCGCGGGGCGGGTCTCTCCTACAATGAGCAGTTCTTC. Using reference TRBV7-2 and TRBJ2-1 for the parts outside the CDR3, the full variable domain is GAGVSQSPSNKVTEKGKDVELRCDPISGHTALYWYRQSLGQGLEFLIYFQGNSAPDKSGLPSDRFSAERTGGSVSTLTIQRTQQEDSAVYLCASSRGAGLSYNEQFFGPGTRLTVL.

The table lists this clonotype with many counts. The chain carries TRBV11-1 and TRBJ2-7; D unresolved. This CDR3 has 13 residues. Trimming removed 4 bases from V and 7 bases from J, with 14 bases in between. Germline CDR1 SGHAT, CDR2 FQDESV (reference sequence). CDR3 in DNA: TGTGCCAGCAGCTCCCCAGGCTCGGAGGAGCAGTACTTC. It encodes CASSSPGSEEQYF.

This clonotype was seen ten or more times. This chain joins TRBV15 and TRBJ2-5, with a tentative D call TRBD1 (5 bases). Between the trimmed V and J ends, which lost 0 bases and 0 bases, there was a span of 8 bases. Germline-derived CDR1 and CDR2 are LNHNV and YYDKDF (reference sequence). This CDR3 is built from 15 residues. In nucleotides, the CDR3 is TGTGCCACCAGCAGAGATGGGGCTAACCAAGAGACCCAGTACTTC. Translated: CATSRDGANQETQYF.

With respect to this clonotype: The likely explanation is a read error, given a far larger clone one base away. This chain connects TRBV20-1 to TRBJ2-7; D is unresolved. The CDR3 is made up of 11 amino acids. Deletions cut 3 bases from V and 7 bases from J, with 10 bases between. From germline, CDR1 is DFQATT and CDR2 SNEGSKA (reference sequence). CDR3 nucleotide sequence: TGCAGTGCTAGTAGTTACAATGAGCAGTACTTC. Its translation: CSASSYNEQYF.

This clonotype was recorded many times. The chain joins TRBV7-2 to TRBJ2-7, with TRBD1 matching 9 bases. V trimming: 5 bases; J trimming: 1 base; junction bases outside the gene matches: 6. The length of the CDR3 is 15 residues. The germline CDR1 and CDR2 sequences are SGHTA and FQGNSA. The CDR3 DNA reads as TGTGCCAGCAGCCTCTGGGGACAGGGATCCTACGAGCAGTACTTC. This encodes CASSLWGQGSYEQYF.

This clonotype was recorded at least ten times. This chain links TRBV25-1 with TRBJ2-3; 7 bases fit TRBD2. Germline V lookup: CDR1 MGHDK, CDR2 SYGVNS. CDR3 size: 14 residues. Trimming at V came to 8 bases and at J to 2 bases, leaving 7 bases not matched to a gene. CDR3 sequence (DNA): TGTGCCAGCTGCCGGGGGAGGGCCACAGATACGCAGTATTTT. It yields the protein CASCRGRATDTQYF. Full variable domain (outside the CDR3, taken from reference TRBV25-1 and TRBJ2-3): EADIYQTPRYLVIGTGKKITLECSQTMGHDKMYWYQQDPGMELHLIHYSYGVNSTEKGDLSSESTVSRIRTEHFPLTLESARPSHTSQYLCASCRGRATDTQYFGPGTRLTVL.